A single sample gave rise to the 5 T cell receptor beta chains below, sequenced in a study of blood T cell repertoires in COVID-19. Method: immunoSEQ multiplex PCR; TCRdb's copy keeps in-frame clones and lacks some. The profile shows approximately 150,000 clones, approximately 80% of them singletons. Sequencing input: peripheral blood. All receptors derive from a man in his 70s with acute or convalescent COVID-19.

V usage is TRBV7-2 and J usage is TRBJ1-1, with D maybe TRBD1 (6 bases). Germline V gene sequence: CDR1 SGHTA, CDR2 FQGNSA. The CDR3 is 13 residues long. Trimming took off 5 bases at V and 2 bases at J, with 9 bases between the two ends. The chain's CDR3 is CASSADRNTEAFF. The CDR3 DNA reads TGTGCCAGCAGCGCGGACAGAAACACTGAAGCTTTCTTT. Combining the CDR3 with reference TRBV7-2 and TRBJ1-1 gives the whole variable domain GAGVSQSPSNKVTEKGKDVELRCDPISGHTALYWYRQSLGQGLEFLIYFQGNSAPDKSGLPSDRFSAERTGGSVSTLTIQRTQQEDSAVYLCASSADRNTEAFFGQGTRLTVV.

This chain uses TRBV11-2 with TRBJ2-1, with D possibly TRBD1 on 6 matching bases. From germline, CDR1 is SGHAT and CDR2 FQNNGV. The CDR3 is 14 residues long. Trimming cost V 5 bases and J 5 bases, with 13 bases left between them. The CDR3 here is CASSTTTGNNEQFF. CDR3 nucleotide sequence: TGTGCCAGCAGCACAACGACAGGAAACAATGAGCAGTTCTTC. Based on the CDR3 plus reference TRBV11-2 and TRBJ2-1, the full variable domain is EAGVAQSPRYKIIEKRQSVAFWCNPISGHATLYWYQQILGQGPKLLIQFQNNGVVDDSQLPKDRFSAERLKGVDSTLKIQPAKLEDSAVYLCASSTTTGNNEQFFGPGTRLTVL.

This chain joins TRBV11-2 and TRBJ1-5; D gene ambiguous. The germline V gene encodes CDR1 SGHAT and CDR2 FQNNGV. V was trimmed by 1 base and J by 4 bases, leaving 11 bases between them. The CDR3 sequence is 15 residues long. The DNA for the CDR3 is TGTGCCAGCAGCTTAGGCGTACAGCCAAATCAGCCCCAGCATTTT. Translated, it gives CASSLGVQPNQPQHF.

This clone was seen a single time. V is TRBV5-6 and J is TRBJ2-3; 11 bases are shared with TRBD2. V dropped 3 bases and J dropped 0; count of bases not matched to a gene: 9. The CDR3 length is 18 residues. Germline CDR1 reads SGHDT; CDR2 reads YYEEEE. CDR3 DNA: TGTGCCAGCAGCTCCCAAGGGACTAGCGGTCCTAGCACAGATACGCAGTATTTT. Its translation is CASSSQGTSGPSTDTQYF.

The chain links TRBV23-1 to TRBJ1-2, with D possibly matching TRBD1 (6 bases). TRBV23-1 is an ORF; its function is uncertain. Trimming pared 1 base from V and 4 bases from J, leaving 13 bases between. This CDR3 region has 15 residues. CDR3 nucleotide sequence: TGCGCCAGCAGTCAATTAAACAGGGACGGCTATGGCTACACCTTC. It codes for CASSQLNRDGYGYTF.